This T cell receptor (beta chain) was documented in a study of beta chain features in type 1 diabetes. Study overall: All samples together contributed around 98,000,000 sorted cells for examination.

The table lists this clone with a few counts. Sequencing targeted expressed TCRB transcripts, as all isolated RNA had been reverse transcribed. Repertoires were generated with immunoSEQ multiplex PCR, while TCRdb's copy carries only in-frame clones and drops some. The data hold some 900,000 clones, with roughly 15% observed a single time. This CDR3 has 15 amino acids. Trimming removed 1 base from V and 4 bases from J; junction bases left unmatched: 4. Germline CDR1 SGHTA, CDR2 FQGNSA. The chain has TRBV7-2 and TRBJ2-7; TRBD1 agrees at 10 bases. The sequence derives from a young woman in good health. The specimen sequenced was naive CD4+ T cells from blood. CDR3 amino acids: CASSLDRDRGYEQYF. The CDR3 DNA is TGTGCCAGCAGCTTAGATCGGGACAGGGGTTACGAGCAGTACTTC.